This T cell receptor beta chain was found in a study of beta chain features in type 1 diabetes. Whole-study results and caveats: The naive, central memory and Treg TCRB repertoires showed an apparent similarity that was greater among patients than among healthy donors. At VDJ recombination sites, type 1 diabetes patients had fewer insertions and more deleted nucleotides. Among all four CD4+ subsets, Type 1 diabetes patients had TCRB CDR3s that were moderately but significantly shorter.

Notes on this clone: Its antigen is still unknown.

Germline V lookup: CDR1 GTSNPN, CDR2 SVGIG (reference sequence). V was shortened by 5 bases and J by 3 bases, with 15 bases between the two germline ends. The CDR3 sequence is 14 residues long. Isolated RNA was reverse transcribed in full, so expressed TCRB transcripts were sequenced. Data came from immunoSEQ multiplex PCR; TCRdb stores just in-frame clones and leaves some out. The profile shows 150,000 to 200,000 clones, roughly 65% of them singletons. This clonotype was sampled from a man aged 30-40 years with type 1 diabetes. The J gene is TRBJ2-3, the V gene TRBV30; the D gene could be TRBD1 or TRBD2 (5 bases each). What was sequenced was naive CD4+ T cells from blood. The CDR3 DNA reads TGTGCCTGGGCCGGGACGGAGAGAACAGATACGCAGTATTTT. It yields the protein CAWAGTERTDTQYF.